This T cell receptor beta chain was identified during a study of OX40 agonist ivuxolimab in advanced cancers. Study-wide context: Anti-PD-1, anti-PD-L1 or anti-CTLA-4 therapy given earlier was allowed, and roughly 38% had some. The study's findings and limits: Low normalized T-cell clonal expansion also characterized some of the nonresponders.

The assay was immunoSEQ multiplex PCR, and TCRdb's table has in-frame clones only and misses some. The sample lists roughly 68,000 clones; 83% were seen once. Anyone with autoimmune disease history or systemic immunosuppression was excluded. In regard to this clone: Its antigen is still unknown.

The V gene's germline CDR1 is SGHVS and CDR2 FQNEAQ. The V gene end was trimmed by 8 bases and the J gene end by 4 bases; junction bases not matched to a gene: 8. The CDR3 sequence is 14 residues long. The sequence was collected from an adult with an advanced solid tumor such as melanoma, head and neck, liver or kidney cancer. This specimen consisted of CD4+ or CD8+ T cells sorted from blood, obtained in a trial of the OX40 agonist ivuxolimab. V and J are TRBV7-8 and TRBJ2-7; TRBD2 agrees at 10 bases. For the CDR3, the DNA is TGTGCCAGCGGGATAGCGGGGGGACAGTACGAGCAGTACTTC. Translation gives CASGIAGGQYEQYF.